These 5 T cell receptor beta chains share one sample of origin, sequenced in a study of blood T cell repertoires in COVID-19. TCRdb's table, derived via immunoSEQ multiplex PCR, lists solely in-frame clones and lacks some. The sample lists roughly 20,000 clones, roughly 80% occurring once. The sequenced sample consisted of peripheral blood. These receptors came from a human donor in a cohort sampled during active COVID-19.

This chain uses TRBV5-1 with TRBJ1-2; TRBD1 aligns across 7 bases. The CDR3 is made up of 14 amino acids. Germline loops: CDR1 SGHRS, CDR2 YFSETQ. The V and J ends lost 2 bases and 4 bases, in that order; junction bases with no gene match: 5. The chain's CDR3 is CASSFPGQTYGYTF. The CDR3 nucleotides are TGCGCCAGCAGCTTTCCGGGACAGACCTATGGCTACACCTTC.

This clone was recorded a few times. The chain combines TRBV19 with TRBJ2-7; 7 nucleotides align to TRBD2. The CDR3 contains 14 residues. J gave up 0 bases and V 3 bases, and 2 bases lay outside the gene matches. Germline CDR1 and CDR2: LNHDA and SQIVND (reference sequence). The CDR3 coding sequence is TGTGCCAGTAGTATCGGGGGGAGCTCCTACGAGCAGTACTTC. Amino acids: CASSIGGSSYEQYF.

The gene calls are TRBV9 and TRBJ2-3; tentative D call: TRBD2 (5 bases). Looked up from germline, CDR1 is SGDLS and CDR2 is YYNGEE. V was pared by 7 bases and J by 4 bases, with 16 bases between. This CDR3 contains 14 residues. This chain's CDR3 is CASRLIPEADTQYF. DNA of the CDR3: TGTGCCAGCCGACTAATTCCGGAGGCAGATACGCAGTATTTT.

The CDR3 is CASSPPIASYEQYF. The DNA for the CDR3 is TGTGCCAGCTCACCACCGATAGCCTCCTACGAGCAGTACTTC. The rearrangement links TRBV18 to TRBJ2-7, with D hard to call. CDR1 is KGHSH, CDR2 LQKENI, per germline. V shed 0 bases and J shed 0 bases, with 6 bases lying between them. The CDR3 loop spans 14 amino acids.

The V gene is TRBV12-2, the J gene TRBJ2-3; TRBD2 was called by the table and not checked on the DNA. TRBV12-2 is a pseudogene segment. CDR3 length: 14 amino acids. CDR3 sequence reads: CASRDGTSTDTQYF. CDR3 sequence (DNA): TGTGCAAGTCGCGACGGGACTAGCACAGATACGCAGTATTTT.